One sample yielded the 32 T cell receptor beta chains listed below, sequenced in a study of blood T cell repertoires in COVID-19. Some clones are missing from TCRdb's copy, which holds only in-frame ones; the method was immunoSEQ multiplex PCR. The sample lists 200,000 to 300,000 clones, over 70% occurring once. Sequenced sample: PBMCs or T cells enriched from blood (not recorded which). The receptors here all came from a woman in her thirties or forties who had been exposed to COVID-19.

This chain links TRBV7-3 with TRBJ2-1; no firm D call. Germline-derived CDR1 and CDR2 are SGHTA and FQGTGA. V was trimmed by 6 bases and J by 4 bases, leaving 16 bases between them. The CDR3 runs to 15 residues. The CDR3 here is CASSRERESYNEQFF. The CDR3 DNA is TGTGCCAGCAGTCGAGAGCGTGAGAGTTACAATGAGCAGTTCTTC.

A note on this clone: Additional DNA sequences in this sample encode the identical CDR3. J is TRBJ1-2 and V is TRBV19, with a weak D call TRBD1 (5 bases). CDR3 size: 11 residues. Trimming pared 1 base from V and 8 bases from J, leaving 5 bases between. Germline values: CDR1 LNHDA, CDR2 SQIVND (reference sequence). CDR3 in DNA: TGTGCCAGTAGTATAGGGGGCGGCTACACCTTC. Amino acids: CASSIGGGYTF.

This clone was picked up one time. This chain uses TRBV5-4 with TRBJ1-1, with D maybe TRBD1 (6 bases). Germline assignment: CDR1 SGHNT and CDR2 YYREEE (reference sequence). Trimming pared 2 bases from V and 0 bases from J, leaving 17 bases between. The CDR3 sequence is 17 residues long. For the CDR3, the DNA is TGTGCCAGCAGCTTAAGGCTTGGGGGGGGCCTGAACACTGAAGCTTTCTTT. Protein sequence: CASSLRLGGGLNTEAFF.

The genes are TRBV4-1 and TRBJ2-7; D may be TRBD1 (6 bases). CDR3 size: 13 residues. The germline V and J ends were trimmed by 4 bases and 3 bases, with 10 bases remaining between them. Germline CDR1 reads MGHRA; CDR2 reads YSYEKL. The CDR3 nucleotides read TGCGCCAGCAGCCCCAGGGACATCTACGAGCAGTACTTC. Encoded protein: CASSPRDIYEQYF.

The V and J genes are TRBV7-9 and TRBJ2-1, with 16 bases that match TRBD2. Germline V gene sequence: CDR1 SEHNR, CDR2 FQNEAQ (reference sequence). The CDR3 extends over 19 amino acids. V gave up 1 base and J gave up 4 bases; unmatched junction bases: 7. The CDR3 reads CASSLEGLAGGIKYNEQFF. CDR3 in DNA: TGTGCCAGCAGCTTAGAGGGACTAGCGGGAGGGATAAAGTACAATGAGCAGTTCTTC.

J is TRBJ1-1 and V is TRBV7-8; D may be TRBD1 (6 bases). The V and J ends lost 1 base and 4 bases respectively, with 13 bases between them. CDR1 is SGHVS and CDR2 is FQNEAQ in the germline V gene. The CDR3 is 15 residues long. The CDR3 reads CASSLVAQGPTEAFF. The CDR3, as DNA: TGTGCCAGCAGCTTAGTGGCCCAGGGGCCCACTGAAGCTTTCTTT.

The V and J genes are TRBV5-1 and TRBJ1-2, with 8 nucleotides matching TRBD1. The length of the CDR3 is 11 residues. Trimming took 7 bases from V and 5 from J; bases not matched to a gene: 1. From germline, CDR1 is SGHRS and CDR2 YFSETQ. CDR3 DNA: TGCGCCAGCGGGACAGGATATGGCTACACCTTC. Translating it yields CASGTGYGYTF.

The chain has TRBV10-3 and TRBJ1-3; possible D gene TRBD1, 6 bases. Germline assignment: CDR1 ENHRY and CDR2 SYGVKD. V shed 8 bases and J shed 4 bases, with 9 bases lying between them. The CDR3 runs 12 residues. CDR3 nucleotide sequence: TGTGCCATCCTGACAGGAGGAAACACCATATATTTT. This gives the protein CAILTGGNTIYF.

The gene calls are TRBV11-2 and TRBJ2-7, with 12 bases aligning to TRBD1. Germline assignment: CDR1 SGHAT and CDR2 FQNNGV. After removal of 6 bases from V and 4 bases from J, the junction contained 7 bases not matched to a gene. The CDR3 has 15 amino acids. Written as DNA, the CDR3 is TGTGCCAGCAGGGTCCCGGGACAGGGGGCATACGAGCAGTACTTC. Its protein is CASRVPGQGAYEQYF.

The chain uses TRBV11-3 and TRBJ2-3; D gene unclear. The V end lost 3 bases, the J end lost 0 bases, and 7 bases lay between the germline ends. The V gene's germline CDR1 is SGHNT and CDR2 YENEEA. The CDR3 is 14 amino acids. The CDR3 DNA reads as TGTGCCAGCAGCTTTGCAACTAGCACAGATACGCAGTATTTT. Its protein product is CASSFATSTDTQYF.

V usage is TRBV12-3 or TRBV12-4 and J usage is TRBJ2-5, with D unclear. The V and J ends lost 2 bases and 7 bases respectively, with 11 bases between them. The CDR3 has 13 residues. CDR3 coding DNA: TGTGCCAGCAGTTTATTGATCCTAGGGACCCAGTACTTC. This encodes CASSLLILGTQYF.

For the CDR3, the DNA is TGTGCCAGCAGTTATCTCCCCTCAAGACTAGCGGGGGGGTCCTACGAGCAGTACTTC. The encoded protein is CASSYLPSRLAGGSYEQYF. This sequence joins TRBV6-2 or TRBV6-3 and TRBJ2-7; 14 bases match TRBD2. CDR3 size: 19 residues. Germline assignment: CDR1 MNHEY and CDR2 SVGEGT. V trimming: 3 bases; J trimming: 1 base; junction bases outside the gene matches: 11.

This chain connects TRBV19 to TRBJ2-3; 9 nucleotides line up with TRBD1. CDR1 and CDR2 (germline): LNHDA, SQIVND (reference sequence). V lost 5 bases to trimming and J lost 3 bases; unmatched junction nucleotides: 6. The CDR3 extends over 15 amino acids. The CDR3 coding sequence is TGTGCCAGTAGTTCGCGGACAGGGGCGACAGATACGCAGTATTTT. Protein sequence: CASSSRTGATDTQYF.

The CDR3 loop is CASSQDGASAHEQYV. The CDR3 coding sequence is TGCGCCAGCAGCCAAGATGGCGCTAGCGCCCACGAGCAGTACGTC. The rearrangement links TRBV4-3 to TRBJ2-7, with D possibly matching TRBD2 (6 bases). The CDR3 spans 15 residues. The germline gives CDR1 LGHNA, CDR2 YSLEER. Trimming cost V 0 bases and J 5 bases, with 14 bases left between them.

The CDR3 loop is CASSSGLSEAFF. Written as DNA, the CDR3 is TGTGCCAGCAGCTCAGGGCTTAGTGAAGCTTTCTTT. This chain links TRBV7-2 with TRBJ1-1, with D possibly matching TRBD1 (5 bases). The CDR3 is made up of 12 amino acids. V lost 4 bases and J lost 7, with 10 bases in between. Germline CDR1 and CDR2: SGHTA and FQGNSA.

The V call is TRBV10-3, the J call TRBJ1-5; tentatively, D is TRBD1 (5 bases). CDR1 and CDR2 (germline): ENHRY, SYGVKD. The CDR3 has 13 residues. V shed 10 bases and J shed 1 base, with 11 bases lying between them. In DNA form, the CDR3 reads TGTGCCACCGGGACTCAAAGCAATCAGCCCCAGCATTTT. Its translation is CATGTQSNQPQHF.

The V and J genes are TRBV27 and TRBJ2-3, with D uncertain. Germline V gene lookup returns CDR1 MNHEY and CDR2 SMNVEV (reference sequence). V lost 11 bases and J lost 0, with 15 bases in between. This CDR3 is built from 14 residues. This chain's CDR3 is CAAVADPSTDTQYF. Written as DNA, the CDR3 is TGTGCCGCCGTCGCGGATCCTAGCACAGATACGCAGTATTTT.

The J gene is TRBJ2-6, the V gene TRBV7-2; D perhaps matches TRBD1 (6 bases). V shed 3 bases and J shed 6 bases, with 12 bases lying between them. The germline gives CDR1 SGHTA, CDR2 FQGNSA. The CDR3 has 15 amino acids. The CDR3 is CASSLNPGQANVLTF. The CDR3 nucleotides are TGTGCCAGCAGCTTGAATCCGGGACAGGCCAACGTCCTGACTTTC.

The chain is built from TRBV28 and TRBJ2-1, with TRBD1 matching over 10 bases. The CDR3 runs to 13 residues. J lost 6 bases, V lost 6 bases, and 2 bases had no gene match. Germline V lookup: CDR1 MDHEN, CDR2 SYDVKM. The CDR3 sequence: CASRRTGGNEQFF. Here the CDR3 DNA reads TGTGCCAGCAGACGGACAGGGGGCAATGAGCAGTTCTTC.

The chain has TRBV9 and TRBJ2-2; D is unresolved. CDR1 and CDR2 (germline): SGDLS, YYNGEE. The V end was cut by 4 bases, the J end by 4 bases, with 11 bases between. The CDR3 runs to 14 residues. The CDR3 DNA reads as TGTGCCAGCAGCCCCCCTTTCAGCACCGGGGAGCTGTTTTTT. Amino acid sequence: CASSPPFSTGELFF.

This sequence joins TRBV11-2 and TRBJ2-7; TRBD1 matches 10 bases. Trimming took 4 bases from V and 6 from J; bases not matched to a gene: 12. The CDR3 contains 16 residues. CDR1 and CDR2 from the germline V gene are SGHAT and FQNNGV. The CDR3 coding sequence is TGTGCCAGCAGCTCGGGACAGGGGACGTTGGCGAGCGAGCAGTACTTC. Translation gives CASSSGQGTLASEQYF.

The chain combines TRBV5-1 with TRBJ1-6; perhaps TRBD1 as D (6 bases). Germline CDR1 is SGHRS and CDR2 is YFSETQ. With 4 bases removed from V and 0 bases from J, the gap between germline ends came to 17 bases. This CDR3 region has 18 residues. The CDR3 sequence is CASSPYDRSNSYNSPLHF. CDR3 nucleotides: TGCGCCAGCAGCCCCTATGACAGGTCTAACTCCTATAATTCACCCCTCCACTTT.

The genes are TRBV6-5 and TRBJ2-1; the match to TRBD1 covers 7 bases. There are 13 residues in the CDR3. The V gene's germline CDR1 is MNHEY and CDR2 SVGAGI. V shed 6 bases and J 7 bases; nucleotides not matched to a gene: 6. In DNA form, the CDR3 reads TGTGCCAGCAGGAAGACAGGGACAAATGAGCAGTTCTTC. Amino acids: CASRKTGTNEQFF.

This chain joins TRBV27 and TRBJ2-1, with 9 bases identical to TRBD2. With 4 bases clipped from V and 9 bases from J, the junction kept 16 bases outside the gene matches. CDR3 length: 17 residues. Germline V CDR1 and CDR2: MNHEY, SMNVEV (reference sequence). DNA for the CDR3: TGTGCCAGCAGTTCAATTGGACTAGCGCCCCTCCGGGGTGAGCAGTTCTTC. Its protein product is CASSSIGLAPLRGEQFF.

The CDR3 protein is CASSLRGYNEQFF. Written as DNA, the CDR3 is TGTGCCAGCAGTTTGAGAGGTTACAATGAGCAGTTCTTC. The chain links TRBV28 to TRBJ2-1; no reliable D call. The CDR3 is made up of 13 amino acids. V lost 3 bases and J lost 4, with 7 bases in between. In germline, CDR1 is MDHEN, CDR2 SYDVKM.

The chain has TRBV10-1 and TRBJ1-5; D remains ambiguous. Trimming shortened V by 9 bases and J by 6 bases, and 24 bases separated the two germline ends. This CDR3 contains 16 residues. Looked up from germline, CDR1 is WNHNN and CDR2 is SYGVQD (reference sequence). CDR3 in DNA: TGCGCCAGTAATTACTCTGGGTCCTCACCGGGTCAGCCCCAGCATTTT. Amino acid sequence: CASNYSGSSPGQPQHF.

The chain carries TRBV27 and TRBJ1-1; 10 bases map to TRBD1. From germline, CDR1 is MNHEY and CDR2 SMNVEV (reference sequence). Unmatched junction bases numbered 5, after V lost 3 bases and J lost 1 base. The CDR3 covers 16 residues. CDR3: CASSFDRGLGNTEAFF. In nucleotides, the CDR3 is TGTGCCAGCAGTTTTGACAGGGGGCTCGGGAACACTGAAGCTTTCTTT.

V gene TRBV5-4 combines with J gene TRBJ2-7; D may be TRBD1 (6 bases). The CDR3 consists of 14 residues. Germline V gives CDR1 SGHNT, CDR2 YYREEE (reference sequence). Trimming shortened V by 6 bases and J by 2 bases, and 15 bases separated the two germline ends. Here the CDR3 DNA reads TGTGCCAGCACCCCCACGGACAGACCCTACGAGCAGTACTTC. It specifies CASTPTDRPYEQYF.

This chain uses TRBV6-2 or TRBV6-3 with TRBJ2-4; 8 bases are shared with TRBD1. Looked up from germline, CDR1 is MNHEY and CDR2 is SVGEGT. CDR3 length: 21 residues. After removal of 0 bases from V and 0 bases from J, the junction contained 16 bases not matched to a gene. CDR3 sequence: CASSYSNLDREGILAKNIQYF. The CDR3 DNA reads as TGTGCCAGCAGTTACTCGAACTTGGACAGGGAAGGGATCTTAGCCAAAAACATTCAGTACTTC.

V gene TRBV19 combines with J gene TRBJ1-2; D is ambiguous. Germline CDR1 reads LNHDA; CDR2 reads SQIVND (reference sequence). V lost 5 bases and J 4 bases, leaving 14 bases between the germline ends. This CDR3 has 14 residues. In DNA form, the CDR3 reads TGTGCCAGTAGTCCCGACATCGATGTCTATGGCTACACCTTC. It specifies CASSPDIDVYGYTF. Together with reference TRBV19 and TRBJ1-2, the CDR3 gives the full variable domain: DGGITQSPKYLFRKEGQNVTLSCEQNLNHDAMYWYRQDPGQGLRLIYYSQIVNDFQKGDIAEGYSVSREKKESFPLTVTSAQKNPTAFYLCASSPDIDVYGYTFGSGTRLTVV.

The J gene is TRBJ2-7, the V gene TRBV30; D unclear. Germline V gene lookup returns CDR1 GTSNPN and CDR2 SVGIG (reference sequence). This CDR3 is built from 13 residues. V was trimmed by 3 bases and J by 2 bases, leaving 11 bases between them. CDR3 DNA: TGTGCCTGGAGGGGTCCGGGTCCCTACGAGCAGTACTTC. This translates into CAWRGPGPYEQYF.

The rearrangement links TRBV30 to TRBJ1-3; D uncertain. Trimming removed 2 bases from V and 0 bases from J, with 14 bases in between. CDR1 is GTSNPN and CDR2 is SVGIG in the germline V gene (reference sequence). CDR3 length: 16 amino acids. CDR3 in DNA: TGTGCCTGGAGTACCCTTGGTCCGGGCTCTGGAAACACCATATATTTT. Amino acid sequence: CAWSTLGPGSGNTIYF.